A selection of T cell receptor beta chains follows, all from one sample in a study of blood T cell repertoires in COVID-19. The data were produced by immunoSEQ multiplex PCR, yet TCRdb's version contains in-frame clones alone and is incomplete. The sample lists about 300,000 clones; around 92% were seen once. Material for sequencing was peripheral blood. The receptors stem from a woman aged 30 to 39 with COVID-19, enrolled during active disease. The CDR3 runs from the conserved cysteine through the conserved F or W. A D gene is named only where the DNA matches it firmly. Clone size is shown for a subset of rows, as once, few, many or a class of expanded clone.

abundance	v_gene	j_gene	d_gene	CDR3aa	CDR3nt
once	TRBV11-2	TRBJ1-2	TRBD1	CASRQTGIYGYTF	TGTGCCAGCAGACAGACAGGGATCTATGGCTACACCTTC
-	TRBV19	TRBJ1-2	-	CASSRGDGYTF	TGTGCCAGTAGCCGGGGAGACGGCTACACCTTC
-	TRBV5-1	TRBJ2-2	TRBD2	CASTDGGVTGELFF	TGCGCCAGCACCGATGGGGGGGTCACCGGGGAGCTGTTTTTT
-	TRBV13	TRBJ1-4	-	CASRRTATNEKLFF	TGTGCCAGCAGACGCACTGCAACTAATGAAAAACTGTTTTTT
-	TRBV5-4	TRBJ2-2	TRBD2	CASTSGGIGELFF	TGTGCCAGCACTAGCGGGGGAATCGGGGAGCTGTTTTTT
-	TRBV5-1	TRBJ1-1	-	CASSLVGQGNTEAFF	TGCGCCAGCAGCTTGGTTGGGCAGGGGAATACTGAAGCTTTCTTT
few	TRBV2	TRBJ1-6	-	CASSEARGRSPLHF	TGTGCCAGCAGTGAGGCCAGGGGCCGTTCACCCCTCCACTTT
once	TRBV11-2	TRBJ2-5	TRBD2	CASSRGGIGSETQYF	TGTGCCAGCAGCCGGGGAGGGATAGGTTCAGAGACCCAGTACTTC
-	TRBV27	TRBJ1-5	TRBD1	CASRSGTGRNQPQHF	TGTGCCAGCAGATCCGGGACAGGGCGCAATCAGCCCCAGCATTTT
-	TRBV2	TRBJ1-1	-	CASNFPKGVIAEAFF	TGTGCCAGCAATTTCCCCAAGGGGGTGATCGCTGAAGCTTTCTTT
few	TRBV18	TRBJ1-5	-	CASSPGAGDQPQHF	TGTGCCAGCTCACCAGGGGCAGGGGATCAGCCCCAGCATTTT
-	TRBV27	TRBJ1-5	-	CASGQVPQHF	TGTGCCAGCGGTCAGGTCCCCCAGCATTTT
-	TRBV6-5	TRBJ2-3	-	CASSPRDTQYF	TGTGCCAGCAGCCCCCGGGATACGCAGTATTTT
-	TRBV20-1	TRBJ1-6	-	CSAGGEGLNSPLHF	TGCAGTGCTGGTGGGGAGGGCCTGAATTCACCCCTCCACTTT
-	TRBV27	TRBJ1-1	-	CASSLSRRTEAFF	TGTGCCAGCAGTTTATCTCGGAGGACTGAAGCTTTCTTT
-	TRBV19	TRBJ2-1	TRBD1	CASSAKGAPEQFF	TGTGCCAGTAGTGCCAAGGGGGCACCTGAGCAGTTCTTC
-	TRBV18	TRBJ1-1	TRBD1	CASSPPRDRLNTEAFF	TGTGCCAGCTCACCACCCCGGGACAGGTTGAACACTGAAGCTTTCTTT
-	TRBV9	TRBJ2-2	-	CASSEGGGLTGELFF	TGTGCCAGCAGCGAGGGCGGGGGCCTTACCGGGGAGCTGTTTTTT
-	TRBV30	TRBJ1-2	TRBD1	CAWRADRVDYGYTF	TGTGCCTGGAGAGCGGACAGGGTAGACTATGGCTACACCTTC
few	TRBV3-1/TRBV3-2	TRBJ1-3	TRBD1	CASSPKTGDGNTIYF	TGTGCCAGCAGCCCTAAGACAGGGGACGGAAACACCATATATTTT
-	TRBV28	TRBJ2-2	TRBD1	CAHRGGQGNTGELFF	TGTGCCCACCGGGGAGGACAGGGAAACACCGGGGAGCTGTTTTTT
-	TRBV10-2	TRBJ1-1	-	CASSVEPTYTEAFF	TGCGCCAGCAGTGTTGAACCGACATACACTGAAGCTTTCTTT
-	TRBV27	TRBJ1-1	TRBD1	CASSAPGQGVAEAFF	TGTGCCAGCAGTGCACCGGGACAGGGGGTCGCTGAAGCTTTCTTT
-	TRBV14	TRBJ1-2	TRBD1	CASSQAWTGPYGYTF	TGTGCCAGCAGCCAAGCTTGGACAGGGCCCTATGGCTACACCTTC
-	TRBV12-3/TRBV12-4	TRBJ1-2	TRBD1	CASSFRGLYGYTF	TGTGCCAGCAGTTTCAGGGGGCTGTATGGCTACACCTTC
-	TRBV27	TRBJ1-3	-	CASSLSRTSGNTIYF	TGTGCCAGCAGTTTATCGAGGACATCCGGAAACACCATATATTTT
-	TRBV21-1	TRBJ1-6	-	CASSKDISDRGNSYNSPLHF	TGTGCCAGCAGCAAAGACATCTCGGACAGGGGTAACTCCTATAATTCACCCCTCCACTTT
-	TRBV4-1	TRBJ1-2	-	CASSQGGPANYGYTF	TGCGCCAGCAGCCAAGGGGGGCCGGCTAACTATGGCTACACCTTC
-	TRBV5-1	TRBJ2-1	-	CASRQGYNEQFF	TGCGCCAGCAGACAGGGTTACAATGAGCAGTTCTTC
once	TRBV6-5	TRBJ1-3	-	CASGTEAGNTIYF	TGTGCCAGCGGCACCGAGGCTGGAAACACCATATATTTT
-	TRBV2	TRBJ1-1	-	CASSVELNTEAFF	TGTGCCAGCAGTGTTGAACTAAACACTGAAGCTTTCTTT
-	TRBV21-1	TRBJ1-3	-	CASSQGRRSDTIYF	TGTGCCAGCAGCCAGGGTCGGCGGAGCGACACCATATATTTT